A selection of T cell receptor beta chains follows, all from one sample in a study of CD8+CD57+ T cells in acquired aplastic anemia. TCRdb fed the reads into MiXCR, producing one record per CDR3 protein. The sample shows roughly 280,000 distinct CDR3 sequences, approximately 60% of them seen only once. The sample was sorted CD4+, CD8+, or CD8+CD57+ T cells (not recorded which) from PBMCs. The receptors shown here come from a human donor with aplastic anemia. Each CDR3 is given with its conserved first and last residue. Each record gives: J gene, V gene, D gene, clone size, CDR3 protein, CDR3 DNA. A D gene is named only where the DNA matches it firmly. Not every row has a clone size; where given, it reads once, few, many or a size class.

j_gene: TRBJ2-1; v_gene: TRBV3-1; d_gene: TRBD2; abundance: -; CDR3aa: CASSQEIGLAGDEQFF; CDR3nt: TGTGCCAGCAGCCAAGAAATTGGACTAGCGGGGGATGAGCAGTTCTTC
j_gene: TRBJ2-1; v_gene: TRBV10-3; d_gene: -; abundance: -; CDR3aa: CAISESPSSPTMEQFF; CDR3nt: TGTGCCATCAGTGAGTCTCCTAGCTCCCCTACAATGGAGCAGTTCTTC
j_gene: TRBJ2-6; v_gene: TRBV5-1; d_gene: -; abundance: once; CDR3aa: CASSFRTSGANVLTF; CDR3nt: TGCGCCAGCAGCTTTCGTACTAGCGGGGCCAACGTCCTGACTTTC
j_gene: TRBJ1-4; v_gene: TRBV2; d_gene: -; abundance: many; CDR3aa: CASSQRATNEKLFF; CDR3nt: TGTGCCAGCAGTCAGCGTGCAACTAATGAAAAACTGTTTTTT
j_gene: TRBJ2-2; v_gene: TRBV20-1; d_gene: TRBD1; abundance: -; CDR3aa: CATSAGTGANTGELFF; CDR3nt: TGTGCCACCAGTGCCGGGACAGGGGCGAACACCGGGGAGCTGTTTTTT
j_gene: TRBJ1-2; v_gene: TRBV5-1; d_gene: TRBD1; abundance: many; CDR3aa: CASSLETGVGYGYTF; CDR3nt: TGCGCCAGCAGCTTGGAAACAGGGGTGGGCTATGGCTACACCTTC
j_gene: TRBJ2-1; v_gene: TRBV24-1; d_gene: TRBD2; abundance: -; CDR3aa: CATSGVAGVGYNEQFF; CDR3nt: TGTGCCACCAGTGGGGTAGCGGGAGTTGGGTACAATGAGCAGTTCTTC
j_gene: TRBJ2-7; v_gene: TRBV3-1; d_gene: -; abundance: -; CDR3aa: CASSQALGLASYEQYF; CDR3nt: TGTGCCAGCAGCCAAGCCCTTGGACTCGCCTCCTACGAGCAGTACTTC
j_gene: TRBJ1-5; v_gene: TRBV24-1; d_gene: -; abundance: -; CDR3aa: CATRRSNQPQHF; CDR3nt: TGTGCCACCCGCCGAAGCAATCAGCCCCAGCATTTT
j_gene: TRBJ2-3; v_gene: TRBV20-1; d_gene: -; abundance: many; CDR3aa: CSAKGGPLDTQYF; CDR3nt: TGCAGCGCGAAGGGGGGGCCTTTGGATACGCAGTATTTT
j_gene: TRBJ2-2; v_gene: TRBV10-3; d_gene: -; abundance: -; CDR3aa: CAINEGSTTGELFF; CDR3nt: TGTGCCATCAACGAGGGATCCACCACCGGGGAGCTGTTTTTT
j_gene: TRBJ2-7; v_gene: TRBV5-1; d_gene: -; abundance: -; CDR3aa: CTSSVQGNSYEQYF; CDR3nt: TGCACCAGCAGCGTCCAGGGCAACTCCTACGAGCAGTACTTC
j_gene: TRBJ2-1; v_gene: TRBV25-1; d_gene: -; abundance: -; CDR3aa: CASLDRSPGNEQFF; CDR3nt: TGTGCCAGCTTAGACCGGTCGCCTGGCAATGAGCAGTTCTTC
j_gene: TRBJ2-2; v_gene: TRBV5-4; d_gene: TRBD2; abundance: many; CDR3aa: CASSSGLAGGVTGELFF; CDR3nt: TGTGCCAGCAGCTCAGGACTAGCGGGAGGGGTAACCGGGGAGCTGTTTTTT
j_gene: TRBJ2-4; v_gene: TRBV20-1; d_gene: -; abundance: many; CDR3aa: CSARGFGNIQYF; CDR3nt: TGCAGTGCTAGAGGTTTCGGGAACATTCAGTACTTC
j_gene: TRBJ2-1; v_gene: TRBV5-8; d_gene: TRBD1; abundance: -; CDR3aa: CASSYRQGSYNEQFF; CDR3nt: TGTGCCAGCAGCTATCGACAGGGATCCTACAATGAGCAGTTCTTC
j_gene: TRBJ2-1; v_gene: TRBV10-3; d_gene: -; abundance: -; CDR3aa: CAISGLESGEQFF; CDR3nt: TGTGCCATCAGTGGACTAGAATCTGGGGAGCAGTTCTTC
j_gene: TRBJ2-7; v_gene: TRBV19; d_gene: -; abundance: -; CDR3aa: CASSIGAGDIYEQYF; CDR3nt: TGTGCCAGTAGTATAGGGGCAGGGGACATCTACGAGCAGTACTTC
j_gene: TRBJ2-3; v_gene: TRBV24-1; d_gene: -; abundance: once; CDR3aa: CATSDPPGGGETDTQYF; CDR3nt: TGTGCCACCAGTGATCCCCCTGGCGGGGGCGAGACAGATACGCAGTATTTT
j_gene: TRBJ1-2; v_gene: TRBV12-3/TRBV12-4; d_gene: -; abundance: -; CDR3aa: CASSFGFNYGYTF; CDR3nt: TGTGCCAGCAGTTTTGGCTTTAACTATGGCTACACCTTC
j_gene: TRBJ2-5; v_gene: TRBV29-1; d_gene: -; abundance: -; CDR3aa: CSVPTGGETQYF; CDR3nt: TGCAGCGTTCCGACTGGGGGAGAGACCCAGTACTTC
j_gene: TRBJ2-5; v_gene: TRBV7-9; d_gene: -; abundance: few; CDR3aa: CASSSQGGETQYF; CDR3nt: TGTGCCAGCAGCTCCCAGGGAGGCGAGACCCAGTACTTC
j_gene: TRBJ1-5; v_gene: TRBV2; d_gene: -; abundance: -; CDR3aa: CASSGQGPQPQHF; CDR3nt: TGTGCCAGCAGTGGGCAGGGACCTCAGCCCCAGCATTTT
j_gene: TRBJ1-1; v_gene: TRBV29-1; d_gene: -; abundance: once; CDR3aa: CSVRRVVRGDEAFF; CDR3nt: TGCAGCGTCCGACGGGTGGTAAGGGGAGATGAAGCTTTCTTT
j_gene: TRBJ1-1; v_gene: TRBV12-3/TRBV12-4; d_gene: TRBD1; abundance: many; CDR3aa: CASRLRTGENTEAFF; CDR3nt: TGTGCCAGCAGACTACGGACAGGGGAGAACACTGAAGCTTTCTTT
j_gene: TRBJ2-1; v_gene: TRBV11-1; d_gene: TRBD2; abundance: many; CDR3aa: CASSPSGGAYNEQFF; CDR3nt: TGTGCCAGCAGCCCAAGCGGGGGGGCCTACAATGAGCAGTTCTTC
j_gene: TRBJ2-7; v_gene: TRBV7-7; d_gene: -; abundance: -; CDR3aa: CASSLRFGQSYEQYF; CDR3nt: TGTGCCAGCAGCTTACGGTTCGGACAGAGCTACGAGCAGTACTTC
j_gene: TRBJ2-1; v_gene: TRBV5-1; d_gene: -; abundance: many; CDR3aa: CASSQVYRGNNEQFF; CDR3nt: TGCGCCAGCAGCCAGGTTTACCGGGGGAACAATGAGCAGTTCTTC
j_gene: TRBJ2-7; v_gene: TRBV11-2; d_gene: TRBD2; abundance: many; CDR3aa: CASSLQASGAEQYF; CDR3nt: TGTGCCAGCAGCTTACAGGCTAGCGGTGCCGAGCAGTACTTC
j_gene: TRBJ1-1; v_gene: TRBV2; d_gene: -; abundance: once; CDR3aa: CASTLEKGPNTEAFF; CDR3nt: TGTGCCAGCACCCTAGAGAAGGGGCCGAACACTGAAGCTTTCTTT
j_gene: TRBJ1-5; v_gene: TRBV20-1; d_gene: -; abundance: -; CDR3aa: CSARVGNRATQPQHF; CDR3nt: TGCAGTGCTAGAGTTGGTAACAGGGCGACTCAGCCCCAGCATTTT
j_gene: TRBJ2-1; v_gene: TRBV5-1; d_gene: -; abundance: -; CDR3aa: CASSLAGSGNEQFF; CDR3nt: TGCGCCAGCAGCTTGGCTGGGTCCGGCAATGAGCAGTTCTTC
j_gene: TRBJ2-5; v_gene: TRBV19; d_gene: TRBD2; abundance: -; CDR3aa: CASTRTSGRVVRPETQYF; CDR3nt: TGTGCCAGTACTCGGACTAGCGGGAGGGTCGTACGCCCTGAGACCCAGTACTTC
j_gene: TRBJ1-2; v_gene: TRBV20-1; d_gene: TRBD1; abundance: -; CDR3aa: CSAGWGGTGARYGYTF; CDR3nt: TGCAGTGCTGGGTGGGGGGGGACAGGGGCACGCTATGGCTACACCTTC
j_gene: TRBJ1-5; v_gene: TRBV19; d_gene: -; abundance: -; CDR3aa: CASSPTASNQPQHF; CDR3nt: TGTGCCAGTAGCCCGACAGCTAGCAATCAGCCCCAGCATTTT
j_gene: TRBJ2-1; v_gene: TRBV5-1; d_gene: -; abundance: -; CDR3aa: CASSPGTEQFF; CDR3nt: TGCGCCAGCAGCCCGGGGACCGAGCAGTTCTTC
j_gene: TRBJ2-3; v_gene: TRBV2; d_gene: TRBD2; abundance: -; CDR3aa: CASSSGGDTDTQYF; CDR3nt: TGTGCCAGCAGCTCGGGGGGGGACACAGATACGCAGTATTTT
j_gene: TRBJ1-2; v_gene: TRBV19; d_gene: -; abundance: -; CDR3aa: CASSIVNGGYTF; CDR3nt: TGTGCCAGTAGTATAGTAAACGGGGGCTACACCTTC
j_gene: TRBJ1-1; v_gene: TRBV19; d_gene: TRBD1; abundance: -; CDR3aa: CASSIGTGTLNTEAFF; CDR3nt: TGTGCCAGTAGTATAGGGACAGGGACCTTGAACACTGAAGCTTTCTTT
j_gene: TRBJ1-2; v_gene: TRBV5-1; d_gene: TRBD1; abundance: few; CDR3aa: CASSTGQGGGYTF; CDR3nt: TGCGCCAGCAGCACGGGACAGGGGGGTGGCTACACCTTC
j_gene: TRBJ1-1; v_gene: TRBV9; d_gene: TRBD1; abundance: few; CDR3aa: CASSVRQGNTEAFF; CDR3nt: TGTGCCAGCAGCGTACGACAGGGAAACACTGAAGCTTTCTTT
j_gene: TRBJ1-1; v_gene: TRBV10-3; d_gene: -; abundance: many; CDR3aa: CAISRQEMNTEAFF; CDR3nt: TGTGCCATCAGCCGACAGGAGATGAACACTGAAGCTTTCTTT
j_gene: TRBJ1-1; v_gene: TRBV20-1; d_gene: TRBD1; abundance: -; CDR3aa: CSARASSTGTEAFF; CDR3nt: TGCAGTGCTAGAGCTAGTTCGACAGGGACTGAAGCTTTCTTT
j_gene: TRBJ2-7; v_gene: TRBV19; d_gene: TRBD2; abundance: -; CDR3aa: CASSTRTSGGNSNEQYF; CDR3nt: TGTGCCAGTAGTACCAGGACTAGCGGGGGGAATAGCAATGAGCAGTACTTC
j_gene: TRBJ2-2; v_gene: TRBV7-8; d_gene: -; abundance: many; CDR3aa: CASSATGTPGGGELFF; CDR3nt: TGTGCCAGCAGCGCAACCGGGACTCCGGGTGGTGGGGAGCTGTTTTTT
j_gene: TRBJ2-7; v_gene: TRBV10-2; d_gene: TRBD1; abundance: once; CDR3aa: CASSERESGTGEYTYEQYF; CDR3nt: TGCGCCAGCAGTGAGAGGGAATCCGGGACAGGGGAATACACCTACGAGCAGTACTTC
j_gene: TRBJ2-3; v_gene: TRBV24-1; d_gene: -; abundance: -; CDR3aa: CATDKYRAADTQYF; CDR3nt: TGTGCCACCGACAAATACAGGGCGGCAGATACGCAGTATTTT
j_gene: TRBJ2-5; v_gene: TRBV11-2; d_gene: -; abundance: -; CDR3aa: CASSPTSVPGTQYF; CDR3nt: TGTGCCAGCAGCCCTACTTCAGTCCCAGGGACCCAGTACTTC
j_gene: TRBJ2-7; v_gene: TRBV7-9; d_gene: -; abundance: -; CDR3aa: CASSQGGDEQYF; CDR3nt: TGCGCCAGCAGCCAAGGGGGGGACGAGCAGTACTTC
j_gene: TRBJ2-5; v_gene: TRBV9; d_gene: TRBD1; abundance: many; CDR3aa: CASGDRGQGTQYF; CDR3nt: TGTGCCAGCGGAGACAGGGGTCAGGGGACCCAGTACTTC
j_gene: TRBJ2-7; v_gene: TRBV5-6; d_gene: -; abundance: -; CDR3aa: CASSLKGSPYEQYF; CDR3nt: TGTGCCAGCAGCTTGAAGGGTTCCCCTTACGAGCAGTACTTC
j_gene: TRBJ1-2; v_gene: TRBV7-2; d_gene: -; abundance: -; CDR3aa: CASSHLGYGYTF; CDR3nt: TGTGCCAGCAGCCATCTGGGCTATGGCTACACCTTC
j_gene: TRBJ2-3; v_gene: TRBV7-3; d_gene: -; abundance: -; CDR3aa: CASSFRTDTQYF; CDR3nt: TGTGCCAGCAGCTTCCGCACAGATACGCAGTATTTT